This T cell receptor beta chain derives from a study of early T cells in non-severe SARS-CoV-2 infection. Germline V gene sequence: CDR1 SGDLS, CDR2 YYNGEE. V lost 3 bases, J lost 0 bases, and 13 bases lay in between. The CDR3 contains 16 residues. Separate cDNA molecules each had unique molecular identifiers attached to them. TCRdb re-called the 5' RACE reads through MiXCR, storing one row per CDR3 protein. The sample records more than 45,000 distinct CDR3 sequences, roughly 12% being singletons. This clonotype was seen many times. Sequencing was done on a sample of whole blood. The V call is TRBV9, the J call TRBJ1-3; a weak D match, TRBD1 (5 bases). The receptor comes from an adult who was a healthcare worker with PCR-confirmed SARS-CoV-2 infection or an uninfected control (not recorded which). CDR3 sequence: CASSEPGTGSGNTIYF. CDR3 nucleotide sequence: TGTGCCAGCAGCGAACCCGGGACGGGCTCTGGAAACACCATATATTTT.